A selection of T cell receptor beta chains follows, all from one sample in a study of blood T cell repertoires in COVID-19. Here immunoSEQ multiplex PCR was the method, and the copy in TCRdb shows in-frame clones only, minus some. The sample records roughly 500,000 clones, 88% being singletons. The sequencing input was PBMCs or T cells enriched from blood (not recorded which). Source of these receptors: a woman aged 35 to 49 who had recovered from COVID-19. Each CDR3 is given with its conserved first and last residue. The order of the fields is J gene, clone size, D gene, V gene, CDR3 protein. The D gene is left open where the match is weak. Some rows mark clone size as missing; the rest say once, few, many or name a class of expanded clone.

TRBJ2-2,NA,TRBD2,TRBV3-1/TRBV3-2,CASALAGGPSTGELFF
TRBJ1-3,NA,TRBD1,TRBV14,CASSLAGGRSGNTIYF
TRBJ2-5,NA,TRBD2,TRBV5-1,CASSLVGTKQETQYF
TRBJ1-1,few,NA,TRBV3-1/TRBV3-2,CASSHTGNTEAFF
TRBJ1-1,NA,NA,TRBV5-6,CAVSRDLNTEAFF
TRBJ2-1,once,TRBD2,TRBV12-3/TRBV12-4,CASRTSGNNEQFF
TRBJ2-7,NA,NA,TRBV5-1,CASSFHRDIYEQYF
TRBJ2-5,NA,NA,TRBV21-1,CASSNHPQETQYF
TRBJ2-7,NA,NA,TRBV7-2,CASSPAGLIYEQYF
TRBJ2-7,NA,TRBD2,TRBV6-2/TRBV6-3,CASSYAGLAGGSSYEQYF
TRBJ2-7,NA,NA,TRBV7-9,CASSSPNREVNYEQYF
TRBJ2-7,NA,NA,TRBV11-3,CASSLGAATSYEQYF
TRBJ1-2,NA,NA,TRBV5-4,CASSPGTSNNYGYTF
TRBJ1-6,NA,NA,TRBV30,CAWIERSSYNSPLHF
TRBJ1-2,once,TRBD1,TRBV6-2/TRBV6-3,CASSPPGTGYTGFYGYTF
TRBJ2-1,NA,TRBD2,TRBV5-6,CASSLGGSGVNEQFF
TRBJ2-2,NA,TRBD2,TRBV11-2,CASSLVGLASNTGELFF
TRBJ2-1,NA,NA,TRBV9,CASSVGRNSYNEQFF
TRBJ2-1,NA,TRBD2,TRBV7-9,CASSLEGGRFNNEQFF
TRBJ2-2,NA,TRBD1,TRBV3-1/TRBV3-2,CASSQGTGSGELFF
TRBJ1-5,NA,NA,TRBV6-1,CASSDQQAQPQHF
TRBJ1-1,once,TRBD1,TRBV6-2/TRBV6-3,CASSYGTGGGTEAFF
TRBJ2-7,once,TRBD2,TRBV4-2,CASSQVLGLAGFEQYF
TRBJ2-5,NA,NA,TRBV7-9,CASSLLRWQALGTQYF
TRBJ1-1,NA,NA,TRBV7-6,CASSLGLGGTEAFF
TRBJ1-2,few,TRBD1,TRBV19,CASRLGTGMRLNYGYTF
TRBJ2-7,NA,NA,TRBV5-6,CASSGGIIRTLSYEQYF
TRBJ1-2,NA,TRBD1,TRBV5-4,CASSLRGTGKNGYTF
TRBJ2-1,NA,NA,TRBV9,CASSIPSGRGKMGYNEQFF
TRBJ2-7,NA,NA,TRBV18,CASSPGGPYEQYF
TRBJ1-1,NA,NA,TRBV15,CATSRSRGLGTEAFF
TRBJ2-5,NA,TRBD1,TRBV28,CASSFPGQGEETQYF
TRBJ2-3,once,TRBD1,TRBV11-2,CASSSRQGPSDTQYF
TRBJ2-1,NA,TRBD2,TRBV15,CATSRGLAGAAHEQFF
TRBJ1-5,NA,TRBD1,TRBV7-9,CASSARQGAEPQHF
TRBJ2-2,NA,TRBD2,TRBV7-6,CASSVRTSGRSPGELFF
TRBJ2-3,NA,TRBD2,TRBV7-2,CASPAGPLLSTDTQYF
TRBJ1-2,NA,TRBD1,TRBV7-9,CASSSRQGPTGDYTF
TRBJ2-7,NA,NA,TRBV27,CASTHRSGSEQYF
TRBJ2-5,NA,NA,TRBV7-2,CASSTRGFGTRTETQYF
TRBJ1-5,NA,NA,TRBV7-8,CASSSNRDPQPQHF
TRBJ1-5,few,NA,TRBV19,CASSTGINQPQHF
TRBJ1-6,once,NA,TRBV5-4,CASSLRGAYNSPLHF
TRBJ2-2,NA,NA,TRBV12-3/TRBV12-4,CASSRLVTGELFF
TRBJ2-7,NA,TRBD1,TRBV6-5,CASSQTGTAHYEQYF
TRBJ1-2,NA,NA,TRBV30,CACGPGYGYTF
TRBJ1-2,few,TRBD1,TRBV30,CAWSVQGLGKGYTF
TRBJ1-3,NA,TRBD1,TRBV13,CASSLAARTGENTIYF
TRBJ2-1,NA,NA,TRBV20-1,CSASESIYNEQFF
TRBJ2-2,NA,NA,TRBV7-8,CASSLLAFANTGELFF
TRBJ2-4,NA,TRBD2,TRBV14,CASSQVLGGSYKNIQYF
TRBJ2-2,NA,TRBD2,TRBV7-9,CASSLSRGTSGPNTGELFF
TRBJ1-1,NA,NA,TRBV7-2,CASSSTWNTEAFF